A selection of T cell receptor beta chains follows, all from one sample in a study of spatial heterogeneity in lung cancer. TCRdb redid the calling of the 5' RACE reads with MiXCR, one entry per CDR3 protein. Here the sample spans roughly 30,000 distinct CDR3 sequences, about 10% being singletons. Sequences were derived from PBMCs, sampled at follow-up. These TCRs come from a female donor with early-stage non-small cell lung cancer. Each CDR3 is given with its conserved first and last residue. The D gene is left open where the match is weak. Size values are once, few and many counts, or a class for expanded clones, and some rows have none.

j_gene,d_gene,v_gene,abundance,CDR3nt,CDR3aa
TRBJ2-1,-,TRBV29-1,many,TGCAGCGTGGTTCTGGGGGGAGCCTACAATGAGCAGTTCTTC,CSVVLGGAYNEQFF
TRBJ2-3,-,TRBV7-2,few,TGTGCCAGCAGCCCATTTCGCCGCGATACGCAGTATTTT,CASSPFRRDTQYF
TRBJ2-7,TRBD1,TRBV7-8,many,TGTGCCAGCAGACACCGGGACAGGGCGGGAGAGCAGTACTTC,CASRHRDRAGEQYF
TRBJ2-1,TRBD2,TRBV10-3,many,TGTGAGTTTCGAGGGCGGGGGTCCTACAATGAGCAGTTCTTC,CEFRGRGSYNEQFF
TRBJ2-7,-,TRBV29-1,many,TGCAGCGTTGTTACGTCAGGGTACTACGAGCAGTACTTC,CSVVTSGYYEQYF
TRBJ2-3,TRBD2,TRBV6-1,many,TGTGCCAGCAGTGTGCTAGCGGGGGGGCCGAAAGATACGCAGTATTTT,CASSVLAGGPKDTQYF
TRBJ2-5,-,TRBV6-1,many,TGTGCCAGCAGTAAGGGTAACCAAGAGACCCAGTACTTC,CASSKGNQETQYF
TRBJ2-1,-,TRBV5-1,few,TGCGCCAGCAGGGGGGGGCCATACACCTACAATGAGCAGTTCTTC,CASRGGPYTYNEQFF
TRBJ2-3,-,TRBV7-2,-,TGTGCCAGCAGCTTAGGGGGGGTGAGTCCCACAGATACGCAGTATTTT,CASSLGGVSPTDTQYF
TRBJ2-7,TRBD2,TRBV5-4,-,TGTGCCAGCAGCATAGCGGGGGGGCCCTACGAGCAGTACTTC,CASSIAGGPYEQYF
TRBJ1-1,-,TRBV5-1,many,TGCGCCAGCAGCTTGGGCACTGAAGCTTTCTTT,CASSLGTEAFF
TRBJ1-1,-,TRBV19,few,TGTGCCAGTAGTAGAAAAGGTCAGTTGAACACTGAAGCTTTCTTT,CASSRKGQLNTEAFF
TRBJ2-5,-,TRBV18,-,TGTGCCAGCTCACCAGAACAAGGACGGGAAGAGACCCAGTACTTC,CASSPEQGREETQYF
TRBJ2-1,TRBD2,TRBV4-2,few,TGTGCCAGCAGCCAACTAGCGGGGGGATCTCGAAATGAGCAGTTCTTC,CASSQLAGGSRNEQFF
TRBJ1-5,-,TRBV12-3/TRBV12-4,-,TGTGCCAGCAGTTGGCCCCCCAATCAGCCCCAGCATTTT,CASSWPPNQPQHF
TRBJ2-3,TRBD2,TRBV6-5,-,TGTGCCAGCAGTTACTTTCGCGGGGGGGTGGATACGCAGTATTTT,CASSYFRGGVDTQYF
TRBJ2-1,-,TRBV4-3,many,TGCGCCAGCAGCCAAGGTAGCGGCTCGTACAATGAGCAGTTCTTC,CASSQGSGSYNEQFF
TRBJ1-6,TRBD1,TRBV28,few,TGTGCCAGCAGTCCCAACAGGGGCGAGGTCTATAATTCACCCCTCCACTTT,CASSPNRGEVYNSPLHF
TRBJ1-3,-,TRBV7-6,-,TGTGCCAGCAGCTTAGCGCACCCCCCTGGGAGGGCGACAGGAAACACCATATATTTT,CASSLAHPPGRATGNTIYF
TRBJ1-2,-,TRBV11-2,few,TGTGCCAGCAGCTGGGACCCCAGGGACTATGGCTACACCTTC,CASSWDPRDYGYTF
TRBJ2-7,TRBD1,TRBV6-2/TRBV6-3,few,TGTGCCAGCAGTGCCATACCGGGACAGGGAGACTCCTACGAGCAGTACTTC,CASSAIPGQGDSYEQYF
TRBJ1-2,TRBD1,TRBV15,many,TGTGCCACCAGCCGCTCCGGACAGGTCTCTAACTATGGCTACACCTTC,CATSRSGQVSNYGYTF
TRBJ1-2,-,TRBV10-2,few,TGCGCCAGCAGCGAGTCCAGGACACGATATGATGGCTACACCTTC,CASSESRTRYDGYTF
TRBJ1-6,-,TRBV5-6,-,TGTGCCAGCAGCTTGATACAATCGGGATCACCCCTCCACTTT,CASSLIQSGSPLHF
TRBJ2-7,-,TRBV28,-,TGTGCCAGTACAGGGTTCCCATACTACGAGCAGTACTTC,CASTGFPYYEQYF
TRBJ2-3,TRBD1,TRBV2,many,TGTGCCAGCAAGGGACAGGGGCCCAGCACAGATACGCAGTATTTT,CASKGQGPSTDTQYF
TRBJ2-7,-,TRBV28,medium-sized,TGTGCCAGCTCCGGCACCCCCTACGAGCAGTACTTC,CASSGTPYEQYF
TRBJ2-5,-,TRBV29-1,many,TGCAGCGTTGCCGGTTTTGGAGAGACCCAGTACTTC,CSVAGFGETQYF
TRBJ2-1,TRBD2,TRBV4-2,-,TGTGCCAGCAGCCAACACCCAACTAGCGGGGGGCGGAATGAGCAGTTCTTC,CASSQHPTSGGRNEQFF
TRBJ2-6,-,TRBV5-1,few,TGCGCCAGCAGGAGAGCCGGTGGGTTCCCTGGGGCCAACGTCCTGACTTTC,CASRRAGGFPGANVLTF
TRBJ2-1,-,TRBV12-3/TRBV12-4,many,TGTGCCAGCAGTTTAAGTCCCCGGACAGATGAGCAGTTCTTC,CASSLSPRTDEQFF
TRBJ2-7,-,TRBV20-1,few,TGCAGTGCTAGAGATGACAGCTCTAGTTACGAGCAGTACTTC,CSARDDSSSYEQYF
TRBJ2-1,TRBD2,TRBV7-3,many,TGTGCCAGCAGCTTAACTACGGGGGGGACTTTGAGCAATGAGCAGTTCTTC,CASSLTTGGTLSNEQFF
TRBJ2-5,-,TRBV25-1,few,TGTGCCAGCAGTGAAGGTCCGGGCCAAGAGACCCAGTACTTC,CASSEGPGQETQYF
TRBJ2-7,TRBD1,TRBV29-1,many,TGCAGCGCTGGAGAAATTTCGGGACAGGGTGTCTACGAGCAGTACTTC,CSAGEISGQGVYEQYF
TRBJ1-1,-,TRBV28,few,TGTGCCAGCACCTCGCGGAAGACTGAAGCTTTCTTT,CASTSRKTEAFF
TRBJ2-3,TRBD1,TRBV5-5,many,TGTGCCAGCAGGTCACCGGGACAGGGGGCAGATACGCAGTATTTT,CASRSPGQGADTQYF
TRBJ1-5,-,TRBV12-3/TRBV12-4,few,TGTGCCAGCAGCCTGGGGCAGCCCCAGCATTTT,CASSLGQPQHF
TRBJ2-6,TRBD2,TRBV5-8,many,TGTGCCAGCAGCTTAGGCGGGGGAAGCTCTGGGGCCAACGTCCTGACTTTC,CASSLGGGSSGANVLTF
TRBJ2-3,-,TRBV24-1,-,TGTGCCACCAGTGATTTTAGGCAGAGCACAGATACGCAGTATTTT,CATSDFRQSTDTQYF
TRBJ1-2,TRBD1,TRBV4-3,many,TGCGCCAGCAGCCAAGATTGGGGGACAGGGAGCTATGGCTACACCTTC,CASSQDWGTGSYGYTF
TRBJ2-7,-,TRBV12-3/TRBV12-4,few,TGTGCCAGCAGTTTAGCAGGGCCCACCTACGAGCAGTACTTC,CASSLAGPTYEQYF
TRBJ1-1,-,TRBV5-1,many,TGCGCCAGCAGCAGCAGGGGTATCACTGAAGCTTTCTTT,CASSSRGITEAFF
TRBJ1-5,-,TRBV19,many,TGTGCCAGTAGTACAGCGGACAGACCCAATCAGCCCCAGCATTTT,CASSTADRPNQPQHF
TRBJ2-7,TRBD2,TRBV29-1,-,TGCAGCGTTCGTTCTAGCGGGTCCTACGAGCAGTACTTC,CSVRSSGSYEQYF
TRBJ2-6,-,TRBV19,many,TGTGCCAGTAGTCCTAGGGGGGGCTCTGGGGCCAACGTCCTGACTTTC,CASSPRGGSGANVLTF
TRBJ2-1,-,TRBV19,many,TGTGCGAGGATCAGGGGACTGCCACTTCCTGAGCAGTTCTTC,CARIRGLPLPEQFF
TRBJ2-3,-,TRBV20-1,many,TGCAGTGCTAGATCAATCCCCCAGGCAGGGGCATCAGATACGCAGTATTTT,CSARSIPQAGASDTQYF
TRBJ2-2,TRBD2,TRBV6-5,many,TGTGCCAGCAGTCCGTCCGCTAGCGGGTCGAACACCGGGGAGCTGTTTTTT,CASSPSASGSNTGELFF
TRBJ2-1,TRBD2,TRBV3-1,many,TGTGCCAGCAGCCCAGGACTAGCGGGGGGACACTACAATGAGCAGTTCTTC,CASSPGLAGGHYNEQFF